The 8 T cell receptor beta chains presented below share a single source sample, sequenced in a study of blood T cell repertoires in COVID-19. TCRdb's copy holds only in-frame clones and misses some; the assay was immunoSEQ multiplex PCR. The sample shows 200,000 to 250,000 clones, around 89% of them seen only once. The specimen was PBMCs or T cells enriched from blood (not recorded which). These receptors were obtained from a woman younger than 45 who had recovered from COVID-19.

In this sample, this clone turned up once. The chain uses TRBV10-3 and TRBJ2-7; TRBD2 agrees at 9 bases. The CDR3 totals 21 residues. Germline loops: CDR1 ENHRY, CDR2 SYGVKD. The V and J ends lost 0 bases and 4 bases, in that order; junction bases with no gene match: 22. The CDR3 sequence is CAISESAGMSGGPTTFYEQYF. The CDR3 DNA reads TGTGCCATCAGTGAGTCCGCAGGGATGAGCGGGGGGCCAACCACTTTTTACGAGCAGTACTTC.

The chain links TRBV7-8 to TRBJ2-7, with 8 bases lining up with TRBD2. The CDR3 runs to 14 residues. The germline gives CDR1 SGHVS, CDR2 FQNEAQ. Trimming cost V 2 bases and J 4 bases; bases outside gene matches: 4. CDR3 protein: CASSLKAGDYEQYF. CDR3 DNA: TGTGCCAGCAGCTTAAAAGCGGGGGATTACGAGCAGTACTTC.

The rearrangement links TRBV19 to TRBJ1-1; TRBD1 agrees at 7 bases. The germline V gene encodes CDR1 LNHDA and CDR2 SQIVND (reference sequence). Trimming at V came to 5 bases and at J to 7 bases, leaving 4 bases not matched to a gene. The CDR3 spans 12 residues. For the CDR3, the DNA is TGTGCCAGTAGTCGACAGGGCAATGAAGCTTTCTTT. Encoded protein: CASSRQGNEAFF.

The V and J genes are TRBV7-2 and TRBJ1-3; D is perhaps TRBD1 (6 bases). V was shortened by 1 base and J by 4 bases, with 8 bases between the two germline ends. Germline-derived CDR1 and CDR2 are SGHTA and FQGNSA. The CDR3 spans 14 residues. This CDR3 reads CASSLGDRGNTIYF. The CDR3 nucleotides read TGTGCCAGCAGCTTAGGTGACAGGGGAAACACCATATATTTT.

On this clone: One junction end does not reproduce the germline sequence, and a read error may be involved. The rearrangement links TRBV19 to TRBJ1-5; D unresolved. This CDR3 contains 13 residues. CDR1 LNHDA and CDR2 SQIVND come from the germline V gene (reference sequence). CDR3 residues: CASSTQVNRPQHF. CDR3 nucleotide sequence: TGTGCCAGTAGTACCCAGGTCAATCGGCCCCAGCATTTT.

The chain recombines TRBV6-1 with TRBJ2-7; TRBD2 is a possible D gene (6 bases). This CDR3 contains 14 residues. V was shortened by 2 bases and J by 1 base, with 9 bases between the two germline ends. Germline CDR1 and CDR2: MNHNS and SASEGT. In DNA form, the CDR3 reads TGTGCCAGCAGTGAATCCGGGGGATCCTACGAGCAGTACTTC. Residues: CASSESGGSYEQYF.

The chain is built from TRBV6-1 and TRBJ1-1, with D maybe TRBD1 (6 bases). The germline CDR1 and CDR2 sequences are MNHNS and SASEGT. V was shortened by 2 bases and J by 2 bases, with 15 bases between the two germline ends. The CDR3 consists of 16 residues. The CDR3 nucleotides read TGTGCCAGCAGTGAACTGAAGGGCAGGGGTAACACTGAAGCTTTCTTT. Translating it yields CASSELKGRGNTEAFF.

The chain recombines TRBV29-1 with TRBJ2-3, with a possible D match to TRBD2 (7 bases). The CDR3 runs to 13 residues. The V end lost 7 bases, the J end lost 6 bases, and 17 bases lay between the germline ends. The germline V gene has CDR1 SQVTM and CDR2 ANQGSEA. The CDR3 sequence is CSGSQGRGDTQYF. Here the CDR3 DNA reads TGCAGCGGGTCCCAGGGGAGGGGGGATACGCAGTATTTT.